The following is a T cell receptor (beta chain) sequence with its context. Its specificity is unknown. Other DNA sequences in the same sample also yield this CDR3. The sample comes from a study of shared clonotypes between healthy human individuals. Regarding the study as a whole: Non-shared clonotypes displayed generation probabilities falling below those of clonotypes present in all four donors.

Sequenced by immunoSEQ multiplex PCR; TCRdb stores in-frame clones only, minus some. Altogether around 1.4 million clones are present, around 98.5% being singletons, with the ten largest covering roughly 0.35%. The sequenced sample was naive CD4+ T cells sorted from blood. Subset: CD45RA+ positively selected. The sequence derives from a man aged 25-45 years in good health.

CDR3 nucleotides: TGCGCCAGCAGCTTTGAAGGTTCTGGAAACACCATATATTTT. It codes for CASSFEGSGNTIYF. V is TRBV5-1 and J is TRBJ1-3; D call uncertain. The CDR3 covers 14 residues. Looked up from germline, CDR1 is SGHRS and CDR2 is YFSETQ. V lost 2 bases to trimming and J lost 1 base, with 7 bases between them.